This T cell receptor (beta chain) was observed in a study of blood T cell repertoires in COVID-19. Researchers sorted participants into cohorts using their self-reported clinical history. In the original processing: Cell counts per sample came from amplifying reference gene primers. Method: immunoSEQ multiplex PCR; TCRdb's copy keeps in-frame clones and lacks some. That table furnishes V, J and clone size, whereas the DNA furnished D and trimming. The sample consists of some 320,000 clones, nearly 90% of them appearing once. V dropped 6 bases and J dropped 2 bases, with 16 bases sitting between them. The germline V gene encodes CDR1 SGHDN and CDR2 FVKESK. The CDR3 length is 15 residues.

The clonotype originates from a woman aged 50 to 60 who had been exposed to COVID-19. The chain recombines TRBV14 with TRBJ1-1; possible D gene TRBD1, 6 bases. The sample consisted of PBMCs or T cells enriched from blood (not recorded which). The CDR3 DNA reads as TGTGCCAGCAGAAAAATGGCGGACAGCAACACTGAAGCTTTCTTT. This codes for CASRKMADSNTEAFF.